This passage covers 12 T cell receptor beta chains from one sample sequenced in a study of blood T cells in healthy people across ages. PCR was performed a second time for about 7 to 11 cycles using a sample-barcoded 5' primer and a J-beta primer mix. Each CDR3 protein gets one entry after TCRdb re-called the 5' RACE reads with MiXCR. This sample has 800,000 to 950,000 distinct CDR3 sequences; around 46% occur once, and the top ten carry over 10%. The specimen was blood. These receptors all stem from a man aged 30 to 39 in good health.

Only one count was recorded for this clonotype. This chain uses TRBV5-6 with TRBJ1-5, with D possibly being TRBD1 (6 bases). V was pared by 1 base and J by 4 bases, with 12 bases between. Germline assignment: CDR1 SGHDT and CDR2 YYEEEE. The CDR3 totals 15 residues. CDR3 nucleotides: TGTGCCAGCAGCTTGAGGGGGACAACTAATCAGCCCCAGCATTTT. Its translation: CASSLRGTTNQPQHF.

This clonotype was observed a few times. This chain links TRBV21-1 with TRBJ2-4; TRBD1 is taken as the D call from the table, unchecked against the DNA. TRBV21-1 is an annotated pseudogene. The CDR3 totals 16 residues. As DNA, the CDR3 is TGTGCCAGCACCGGGCGGATCGGGCTAGCCAAAAACATTCAGTACTTC. Amino acid sequence: CASTGRIGLAKNIQYF.

The chain carries TRBV14 and TRBJ2-3; D not certain. This CDR3 comprises 13 residues. V was shortened by 5 bases and J by 8 bases, with 14 bases between the two germline ends. Germline V lookup: CDR1 SGHDN, CDR2 FVKESK. The DNA for the CDR3 is TGTGCCAGCAGCTCAGACCAGGCAGGTACGCAGTATTTT. This encodes CASSSDQAGTQYF.

The chain employs TRBV20-1 and TRBJ1-1, with D unresolved. Trimming took off 5 bases at V and 0 bases at J, with 13 bases between the two ends. Germline CDR1 is DFQATT and CDR2 is SNEGSKA (reference sequence). The CDR3 length is 14 residues. For the CDR3, the DNA is TGCAGTGCTGGAGCGGCCAAGATGAACACTGAAGCTTTCTTT. It encodes CSAGAAKMNTEAFF.

The V and J genes are TRBV6-2 or TRBV6-3 and TRBJ2-6; D may be TRBD1 (6 bases). Germline CDR1 reads MNHEY; CDR2 reads SVGEGT. Trimming stripped 2 bases from V and 3 bases from J, with 20 bases between. The CDR3 consists of 19 residues. Here the CDR3 reads CASSYNTAGVSGGANVLTF. As DNA, the CDR3 is TGTGCCAGCAGTTACAATACGGCAGGGGTTTCTGGTGGGGCCAACGTCCTGACTTTC.

This clonotype was seen just once. The chain uses TRBV6-5 and TRBJ1-2; the D gene is possibly TRBD1 (5 bases). The germline V and J ends were trimmed by 6 bases and 4 bases, with 18 bases remaining between them. Germline values: CDR1 MNHEY, CDR2 SVGAGI. This CDR3 spans 15 amino acids. The CDR3 nucleotides read TGTGCCAGCAGCCCCCAGGGAGAGAGTCTCTATGGCTACACCTTC. This sequence encodes CASSPQGESLYGYTF.

This clonotype turned up a few times. CDR3 protein: CASYDGYEQYF. The CDR3 DNA reads as TGCGCCAGCTATGACGGGTACGAGCAGTACTTC. The rearrangement links TRBV5-1 to TRBJ2-7; unclear D gene. Trimming stripped 7 bases from V and 4 bases from J, with 9 bases between. Germline CDR1 SGHRS, CDR2 YFSETQ. This CDR3 spans 11 amino acids.

The genes are TRBV29-1 and TRBJ1-1, with 7 bases that match TRBD1. Germline trimming cut 6 bases from V and 8 bases from J; bases unmatched to any gene: 9. Germline V gives CDR1 SQVTM, CDR2 ANQGSEA. CDR3 size: 12 residues. The CDR3 bases are TGCAGCGTCGGGGCAGGGGGGCCCGAAGCTTTCTTT. It translates to CSVGAGGPEAFF.

The chain carries TRBV5-1 and TRBJ2-3; 9 positions match TRBD1. Germline CDR1 and CDR2: SGHRS and YFSETQ. J gave up 5 bases and V 4 bases, and 8 bases lay outside the gene matches. The CDR3 is 15 residues long. CDR3 loop: CASSTGTGFEDTQYF. The CDR3 DNA reads TGCGCCAGCAGCACTGGGACAGGGTTCGAAGATACGCAGTATTTT.

V is TRBV6-5 and J is TRBJ2-5; TRBD1 aligns across 8 bases. V shed 6 bases, J shed 5 bases, and the junction held 14 bases outside the gene matches. This CDR3 comprises 16 residues. Germline CDR1 is MNHEY and CDR2 is SVGAGI. In nucleotides, the CDR3 is TGTGCCAGCAGCCCAGGGGGCGCGGGTTTAGGGGAGACCCAGTACTTC. It codes for CASSPGGAGLGETQYF.

The table lists this clonotype with a few counts. The rearrangement links TRBV9 to TRBJ1-6; a possible D gene is TRBD1 (5 bases). The length of the CDR3 is 15 residues. The germline V gene encodes CDR1 SGDLS and CDR2 YYNGEE. V was trimmed by 4 bases and J by 4 bases, leaving 12 bases between them. The CDR3 loop reads CASSPGHGYNSPLHF. In DNA, the CDR3 is TGTGCCAGCAGCCCGGGGCACGGGTATAATTCACCCCTCCACTTT.

The genes are TRBV7-2 and TRBJ2-7, with 8 positions matching TRBD1. Germline assignment: CDR1 SGHTA and CDR2 FQGNSA. The CDR3 has 16 amino acids. With V trimmed by 2 bases and J by 3 bases, 9 bases remained unmatched. The CDR3 sequence: CASSLQGAGGLYEQYF. For the CDR3, the DNA is TGTGCCAGCAGCTTACAGGGAGCAGGGGGCCTCTACGAGCAGTACTTC.